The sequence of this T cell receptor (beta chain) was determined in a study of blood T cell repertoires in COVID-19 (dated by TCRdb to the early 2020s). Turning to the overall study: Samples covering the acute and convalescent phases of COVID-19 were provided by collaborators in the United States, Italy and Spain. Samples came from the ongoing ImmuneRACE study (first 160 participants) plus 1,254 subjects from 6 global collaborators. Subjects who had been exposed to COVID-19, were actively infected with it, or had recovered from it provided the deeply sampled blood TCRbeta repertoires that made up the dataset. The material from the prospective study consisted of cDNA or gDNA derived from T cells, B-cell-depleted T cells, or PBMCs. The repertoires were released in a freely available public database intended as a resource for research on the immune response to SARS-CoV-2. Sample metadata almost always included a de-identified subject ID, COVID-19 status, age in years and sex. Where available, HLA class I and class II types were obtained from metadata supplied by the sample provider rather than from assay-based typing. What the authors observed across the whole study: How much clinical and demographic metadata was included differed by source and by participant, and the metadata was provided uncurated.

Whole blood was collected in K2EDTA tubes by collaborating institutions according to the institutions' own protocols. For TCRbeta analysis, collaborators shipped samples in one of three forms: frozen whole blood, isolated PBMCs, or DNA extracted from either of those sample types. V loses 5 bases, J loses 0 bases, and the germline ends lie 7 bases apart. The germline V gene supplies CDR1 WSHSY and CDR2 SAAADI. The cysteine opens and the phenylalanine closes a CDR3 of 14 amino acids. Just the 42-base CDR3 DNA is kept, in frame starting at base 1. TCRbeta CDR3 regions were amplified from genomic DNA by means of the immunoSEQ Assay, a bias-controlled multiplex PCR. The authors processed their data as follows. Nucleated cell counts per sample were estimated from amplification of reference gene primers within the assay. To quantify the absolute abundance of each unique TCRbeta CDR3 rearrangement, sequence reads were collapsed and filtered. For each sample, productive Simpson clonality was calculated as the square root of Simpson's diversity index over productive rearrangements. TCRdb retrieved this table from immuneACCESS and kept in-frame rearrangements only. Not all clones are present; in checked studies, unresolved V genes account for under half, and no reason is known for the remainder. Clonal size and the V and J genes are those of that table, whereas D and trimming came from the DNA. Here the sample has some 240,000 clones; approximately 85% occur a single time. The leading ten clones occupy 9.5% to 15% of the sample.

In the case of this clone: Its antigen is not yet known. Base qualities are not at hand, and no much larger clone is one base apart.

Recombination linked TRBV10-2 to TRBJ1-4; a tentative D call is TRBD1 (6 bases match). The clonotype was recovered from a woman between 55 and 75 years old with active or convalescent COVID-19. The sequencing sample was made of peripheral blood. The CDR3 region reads CASSRTATNEKLFF. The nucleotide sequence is TGCGCCAGCAGTAGGACAGCAACTAATGAAAAACTGTTTTTT.